Following are 22 T cell receptor beta chains from one sample sequenced in a study of control samples from healthy donors and cancer patients. Generated by immunoSEQ multiplex PCR, the TCRdb table keeps only in-frame clones and is missing some. The repertoire holds more than 95,000 clones, with around 94% as singletons. Source material: PBMCs. Every receptor here comes from a man older than 75 with head and neck cancer.

CDR3 region: CASGPRGRPTDTQYF. The CDR3 region has the DNA TGCGCCAGCGGGCCCAGGGGAAGACCCACAGATACGCAGTATTTT. The chain employs TRBV5-1 and TRBJ2-3; possibly TRBD1 for D (6 bases). Trimming removed 7 bases at V and 2 bases at J, with 17 bases between. This CDR3 is 15 amino acids long. The germline V gene has CDR1 SGHRS and CDR2 YFSETQ.

The CDR3 here is CASRQTGLYGYTF. CDR3 sequence (DNA): TGTGCCAGCAGGCAGACAGGGCTTTATGGCTACACCTTC. This chain uses TRBV12-3 or TRBV12-4 with TRBJ1-2; 7 nucleotides match TRBD1. The CDR3 sequence is 13 residues long. Trimming removed 6 bases from V and 5 bases from J; junction bases left unmatched: 6.

The chain has TRBV7-2 and TRBJ2-1, with a tentative D call TRBD2 (5 bases). Deletions cut 2 bases from V and 7 bases from J, with 12 bases between. From germline, CDR1 is SGHTA and CDR2 FQGNSA. The CDR3 spans 14 residues. Written as DNA, the CDR3 is TGTGCCAGCAGCTTACCGGGAAGAAGAAATGAGCAGTTCTTC. Translated, it gives CASSLPGRRNEQFF.

The chain employs TRBV5-8 and TRBJ1-2; D call uncertain. The V gene lost 2 bases and the J gene lost 2 bases, with 4 bases spanning the gap. Per the germline V gene, CDR1 is SGHTS and CDR2 is YDEGEE. The CDR3 consists of 12 residues. The CDR3 reads CASSFDNYGYTF. CDR3 coding DNA: TGTGCCAGCAGCTTCGACAACTATGGCTACACCTTC.

The chain couples TRBV3-1 (or the pseudogene TRBV3-2) to TRBJ2-3; unclear D gene. The CDR3 contains 16 residues. Trimming left V 1 base short and J 6 bases short, with 17 bases between. The germline V gene has CDR1 LGHDT and CDR2 YNNKEL (reference sequence). The CDR3 DNA sequence: TGTGCCAGCAGCCAAGTCTATGCGGAAGGGTATGATACGCAGTATTTT. Amino acid sequence: CASSQVYAEGYDTQYF.

The chain recombines TRBV10-3 with TRBJ2-7, with TRBD2 matching 11 bases. With V trimmed by 4 bases and J by 4 bases, 6 bases remained unmatched. This CDR3 has 15 amino acids. In germline, CDR1 is ENHRY, CDR2 SYGVKD. CDR3 sequence (DNA): TGTGCCATCAGTGCCACCGGGACTAGCGGATACGAGCAGTACTTC. Protein sequence: CAISATGTSGYEQYF.

The V and J genes are TRBV7-2 and TRBJ2-1, with unresolved D. The CDR3 consists of 14 residues. Germline-derived CDR1 and CDR2 are SGHTA and FQGNSA. The V end lost 5 bases, the J end lost 4 bases, and 12 bases lay between the germline ends. The CDR3 here is CASSPETSYNEQFF. CDR3 DNA sequence: TGTGCCAGCAGCCCAGAGACATCTTACAATGAGCAGTTCTTC.

The genes are TRBV5-1 and TRBJ1-2; 7 bases line up with TRBD1. The ends lost 4 bases at V and 3 bases at J; junction bases unmatched: 9. The CDR3 length is 15 residues. Germline CDR1 and CDR2: SGHRS and YFSETQ. In nucleotides, the CDR3 is TGCGCCAGCAGCGTGACGGGACAGACATACTATGGCTACACCTTC. The encoded protein is CASSVTGQTYYGYTF.

The chain couples TRBV6-5 to TRBJ2-1; 7 bases are shared with TRBD1. The CDR3 spans 14 residues. V shed 8 bases and J 6 bases; nucleotides not matched to a gene: 10. Per the germline V gene, CDR1 is MNHEY and CDR2 is SVGAGI. CDR3 in DNA: TGTGCCAGCCGATCAGGGGGTCGAAGCAATGAGCAGTTCTTC. It translates to CASRSGGRSNEQFF.

This clone was seen a handful of times. The chain links TRBV19 to TRBJ1-2; 7 bases agree with TRBD1. Unmatched junction bases numbered 9, after V lost 5 bases and J lost 6 bases. In germline, CDR1 is LNHDA, CDR2 SQIVND (reference sequence). This CDR3 has 14 residues. CDR3 DNA: TGTGCCAGTAGTCGACGACAGGGAGGCCATGGCTACACCTTC. It specifies CASSRRQGGHGYTF.

The chain recombines TRBV6-5 with TRBJ2-5; D unclear. Germline CDR1 reads MNHEY; CDR2 reads SVGAGI. This CDR3 has 14 residues. The V end was cut by 6 bases, the J end by 2 bases, with 13 bases between. For the CDR3, the DNA is TGTGCCAGCAGGGTAGACGCCGGACAAGAGACCCAGTACTTC. Amino acid sequence: CASRVDAGQETQYF.

V gene TRBV5-4 combines with J gene TRBJ2-7, with TRBD1 matching over 10 bases. Germline CDR1 SGHNT, CDR2 YYREEE (reference sequence). After removal of 2 bases from V and 6 bases from J, the junction contained 2 bases not matched to a gene. The CDR3 is 13 residues long. CDR3 DNA: TGTGCCAGCAGCTTTGGACAGGGGGGCGAGCAGTACTTC. It encodes CASSFGQGGEQYF.

V is TRBV6-5 and J is TRBJ1-2, with D perhaps matching TRBD1 (6 bases). V gave up 6 bases and J gave up 4 bases, with 12 bases separating them. Germline V CDR1 and CDR2: MNHEY, SVGAGI. CDR3 length: 13 amino acids. This CDR3 is CASSPDSSYGYTF. Here the CDR3 DNA reads TGTGCCAGCAGCCCGGACAGCTCCTATGGCTACACCTTC.

J is TRBJ2-5 and V is TRBV28; 9 bases are a match to TRBD1. CDR1 is MDHEN, CDR2 SYDVKM, per germline. The CDR3 is made up of 15 amino acids. The J segment lost 2 bases and the V segment lost 2 bases, leaving 3 bases of the junction unmatched. This CDR3 is CASSLPGQGQETQYF. In DNA, the CDR3 is TGTGCCAGCAGTTTACCGGGACAGGGTCAAGAGACCCAGTACTTC.

This chain connects TRBV7-9 to TRBJ2-7, with unresolved D. In germline, CDR1 is SEHNR, CDR2 FQNEAQ (reference sequence). The V and J ends lost 3 bases and 5 bases respectively, with 5 bases between them. The CDR3 consists of 11 residues. The CDR3 protein is CASSLFDEQYF. CDR3 sequence (DNA): TGTGCCAGCAGCTTGTTTGACGAGCAGTACTTC.

The chain joins TRBV9 to TRBJ2-7; D remains unclear. CDR3 length equals 14 residues. Trimming left V 0 bases short and J 3 bases short, with 10 bases between. CDR1 SGDLS and CDR2 YYNGEE come from the germline V gene. CDR3 DNA sequence: TGTGCCAGCAGCGTAGGACTTATAAACTACGAGCAGTACTTC. Its translation: CASSVGLINYEQYF.

The chain uses TRBV19 and TRBJ1-3; D unresolved. Trimming removed 5 bases at V and 2 bases at J, with 10 bases between. CDR1 and CDR2 (germline): LNHDA, SQIVND (reference sequence). The CDR3 sequence is 14 residues long. The CDR3 protein is CASSQSTAGNTIYF. CDR3 in DNA: TGTGCCAGTAGTCAATCGACCGCTGGAAACACCATATATTTT.

About this clone: The sample carries other DNA sequences with the same CDR3. The chain has TRBV30 and TRBJ1-1; weak D call: TRBD1 (6 bases). CDR3 length equals 13 residues. Germline assignment: CDR1 GTSNPN and CDR2 SVGIG (reference sequence). The V end lost 0 bases, the J end lost 2 bases, and 7 bases lay between the germline ends. The chain's CDR3 is CAWSVGTNTEAFF. As DNA, the CDR3 is TGTGCCTGGAGTGTGGGGACAAACACTGAAGCTTTCTTT.

The genes are TRBV6-1 and TRBJ2-7; no clear D. In germline, CDR1 is MNHNS, CDR2 SASEGT. This CDR3 is 16 amino acids long. V was clipped by 3 bases and J by 2 bases, with 17 bases between them. CDR3 in amino acids: CASSDSKGPSAYEQYF. In DNA form, the CDR3 reads TGTGCCAGCAGTGATTCAAAGGGTCCCTCAGCCTACGAGCAGTACTTC.

The V call is TRBV19, the J call TRBJ2-7, with D perhaps TRBD1 (5 bases). This CDR3 has 15 amino acids. The V gene's germline CDR1 is LNHDA and CDR2 SQIVND (reference sequence). Trimming shortened V by 10 bases and J by 2 bases, and 21 bases separated the two germline ends. The CDR3 reads CATATVGQLPYEQYF. The CDR3 DNA reads as TGTGCCACCGCTACCGTGGGGCAGCTCCCCTACGAGCAGTACTTC.

V and J are TRBV10-1 and TRBJ1-2; 7 nucleotides match TRBD1. Germline V gives CDR1 WNHNN, CDR2 SYGVQD (reference sequence). The CDR3 has 13 amino acids. Trimming took 3 bases from V and 7 from J; bases not matched to a gene: 5. This CDR3 reads CASSDGTAPGYTF. As DNA, the CDR3 is TGCGCCAGCAGTGACGGGACAGCTCCTGGCTACACCTTC.

The gene calls are TRBV4-3 and TRBJ2-3, with D uncertain. The CDR3 length is 14 residues. Trimming cost V 3 bases and J 4 bases, with 11 bases left between them. The germline V gene has CDR1 LGHNA and CDR2 YSLEER. In DNA form, the CDR3 reads TGCGCCAGCAGCCAGACGACGGAGCCAGATACGCAGTATTTT. Translated: CASSQTTEPDTQYF.